These T cell receptor beta chains were read from a single sample in a study of blood T cell repertoires in COVID-19. Produced via immunoSEQ multiplex PCR; TCRdb's table is partial and in-frame only. The sample records about 140,000 clones, around 84% being singletons. Material for sequencing was peripheral blood. All receptors come from a human donor in a cohort sampled during active COVID-19. The CDR3 runs from the conserved cysteine through the conserved F or W. The D gene is left open where the match is weak. The size entry is marked missing in some rows and otherwise reads once, few, many or a size class.

size	D	V	J	CDR3	DNA
.	.	TRBV19	TRBJ1-5	CASSRGQPQHF	TGTGCCAGTAGTCGGGGGCAGCCCCAGCATTTT
.	.	TRBV19	TRBJ1-2	CASSMRDNYGYTF	TGTGCCAGTAGTATGAGGGATAACTATGGCTACACCTTC
.	TRBD2	TRBV7-9	TRBJ2-2	CASSLSGLAGRGTGELFF	TGTGCCAGCAGCTTATCAGGACTAGCGGGAAGGGGCACCGGGGAGCTGTTTTTT
.	.	TRBV30	TRBJ1-6	CAWNSSGGISPLHF	TGTGCCTGGAATTCGAGTGGGGGGATCTCACCCCTCCACTTT
.	.	TRBV27	TRBJ2-7	CASRRYCEQYF	TGTGCCAGCAGGCGTTACTGCGAGCAGTACTTC
.	.	TRBV15	TRBJ2-1	CATSRDRAVGGANEQFF	TGTGCCACCAGCAGAGATAGGGCGGTCGGCGGGGCCAATGAGCAGTTCTTC
few	TRBD1	TRBV9	TRBJ2-4	CASSAGDSRHIQYF	TGTGCCAGCAGCGCTGGGGACAGTAGACACATTCAGTACTTC
.	TRBD1	TRBV5-1	TRBJ2-2	CASSFWDRGLTGELFF	TGCGCCAGCAGCTTCTGGGACAGGGGGCTGACCGGGGAGCTGTTTTTT
.	TRBD2	TRBV3-1/TRBV3-2	TRBJ2-1	CASSSRVAGGNEQFF	TGTGCCAGCAGCTCCCGGGTAGCGGGGGGAAATGAGCAGTTCTTC
.	TRBD2	TRBV20-1	TRBJ2-7	CSASQGRALHEQYF	TGCAGTGCGAGTCAAGGGAGGGCCTTACACGAGCAGTACTTC
.	TRBD1	TRBV9	TRBJ2-7	CASSLTGGSSYEQYF	TGTGCCAGCAGCCTTACAGGGGGAAGCTCCTACGAGCAGTACTTC
.	TRBD2	TRBV30	TRBJ2-7	CAWRLAGVHEQYF	TGTGCCTGGAGACTAGCGGGAGTCCACGAGCAGTACTTC
.	TRBD1	TRBV28	TRBJ1-4	CASTRTGNREKLFF	TGTGCCAGCACTCGGACAGGGAATCGGGAAAAACTGTTTTTT
.	TRBD1	TRBV30	TRBJ1-6	CAWSRDRARNNSPLHF	TGTGCCTGGAGTCGGGACAGGGCCAGGAATAATTCACCCCTCCACTTT
.	TRBD2	TRBV5-1	TRBJ2-1	CASSVLGGFYEQFF	TGCGCCAGCAGCGTACTCGGGGGGTTCTATGAGCAGTTCTTC
.	TRBD2	TRBV3-1/TRBV3-2	TRBJ2-3	CASSPLSGVPTDTQYF	TGTGCCAGCAGCCCGCTTAGCGGGGTCCCCACAGATACGCAGTATTTT
.	.	TRBV27	TRBJ2-7	CASSSRDPGSYEQYF	TGTGCCAGCAGCTCCCGGGATCCCGGGTCCTACGAGCAGTACTTC
few	.	TRBV7-9	TRBJ1-1	CASSLTGNTEAFF	TGTGCCAGCAGCTTAACAGGAAACACTGAAGCTTTCTTT
.	TRBD1	TRBV7-2	TRBJ1-3	CASSFGTGGNTIYF	TGTGCCAGCAGCTTCGGGACAGGGGGAAACACCATATATTTT
.	TRBD1	TRBV5-1	TRBJ1-1	CASSGTGATNTEAFF	TGCGCCAGCAGCGGGACAGGGGCGACGAACACTGAAGCTTTCTTT
.	.	TRBV28	TRBJ2-1	CASSQPSVVLAQTFLIRFF	TGTGCCAGCAGCCAACCGTCCGTCGTCCTCGCCCAAACGTTTTTAATTAGGTTCTTC
.	.	TRBV21-1	TRBJ1-5	CASSTRGWYQPQHF	TGTGCCAGCAGCACCCGAGGGTGGTATCAGCCCCAGCATTTT
.	.	TRBV2	TRBJ1-1	CASSESYVIQGGTEAFF	TGTGCCAGCAGTGAGTCGTATGTGATACAGGGCGGAACTGAAGCTTTCTTT
.	TRBD2	TRBV7-3	TRBJ2-3	CASSLDGGAYPDTQYF	TGTGCCAGCAGCTTAGACGGGGGGGCGTATCCAGATACGCAGTATTTT
few	.	TRBV28	TRBJ1-6	CASSLGGARNSPLHF	TGTGCCAGCAGTTTAGGGGGGGCTCGGAATTCACCCCTCCACTTT
few	.	TRBV6-5	TRBJ1-2	CASSPGKNYGYTF	TGTGCCAGCAGCCCGGGAAAGAACTATGGCTACACCTTC
.	.	TRBV7-2	TRBJ2-3	CASSHLWDTQYF	TGTGCCAGCAGCCACCTATGGGATACGCAGTATTTT
.	.	TRBV7-2	TRBJ1-1	CASSLGTLTEAFF	TGTGCCAGCAGCTTGGGGACACTTACTGAAGCTTTCTTT
.	.	TRBV29-1	TRBJ1-5	CSVEVDFLTNKQPQHF	TGCAGCGTTGAAGTGGACTTCCTAACAAATAAGCAGCCCCAGCATTTT
.	.	TRBV9	TRBJ1-1	CASSAWNTEAFF	TGTGCCAGCAGCGCTTGGAACACTGAAGCTTTCTTT
.	TRBD1	TRBV2	TRBJ1-2	CASSYGTDYGYTF	TGTGCCAGCAGCTACGGGACAGACTATGGCTACACCTTC
.	TRBD1	TRBV7-9	TRBJ2-1	CASSLTGQGNEQFF	TGTGCCAGCAGCTTAACGGGACAGGGAAATGAGCAGTTCTTC
.	TRBD1	TRBV5-1	TRBJ2-5	CASSRTGTGPQETQYF	TGCGCCAGCAGCCGAACCGGGACAGGGCCCCAAGAGACCCAGTACTTC
once	TRBD1	TRBV19	TRBJ2-6	CASMGTGVLSGANVLTF	TGTGCCAGTATGGGGACAGGGGTTCTCTCTGGGGCCAACGTCCTGACTTTC
.	TRBD2	TRBV30	TRBJ2-1	CAWSVGLAGETEQFF	TGTGCCTGGAGTGTAGGTCTAGCGGGAGAGACCGAGCAGTTCTTC
.	.	TRBV7-8	TRBJ2-1	CASSPAVKFSYNEQFF	TGTGCCAGCAGCCCCGCGGTAAAATTTTCCTACAATGAGCAGTTCTTC
.	TRBD1	TRBV6-5	TRBJ1-5	CASSSDRGANQPQHF	TGTGCCAGCAGCTCCGACAGGGGAGCCAATCAGCCCCAGCATTTT
.	TRBD1	TRBV30	TRBJ1-1	CASDGQGAWNTEAFF	TGTGCCTCCGACGGGCAGGGGGCTTGGAACACTGAAGCTTTCTTT
few	.	TRBV11-2	TRBJ2-5	CASSSVVLQETQYF	TGTGCCAGCAGTTCGGTGGTGCTCCAAGAGACCCAGTACTTC
.	TRBD1	TRBV15	TRBJ1-4	CATSRRTGYNEKLFF	TGTGCCACCAGCAGGCGGACAGGGTATAATGAAAAACTGTTTTTT
.	TRBD1	TRBV6-5	TRBJ1-2	CASRDRVKANYGYTF	TGTGCCAGCCGGGACAGGGTAAAGGCGAACTATGGCTACACCTTC
.	TRBD1	TRBV4-1	TRBJ1-4	CASSHPGTGSNEKLFF	TGCGCCAGCAGCCATCCGGGGACAGGTAGCAATGAAAAACTGTTTTTT
.	TRBD1	TRBV2	TRBJ1-4	CASRTGTGNEKLFF	TGTGCCAGCAGGACCGGGACAGGGAATGAAAAACTGTTTTTT
.	.	TRBV5-1	TRBJ2-3	CASSFARGAYGDTQYF	TGCGCCAGCAGCTTTGCCAGGGGGGCCTATGGAGATACGCAGTATTTT
.	.	TRBV25-1	TRBJ2-7	CASSESTAGAHEQYF	TGTGCCAGCAGTGAATCCACCGCAGGGGCCCACGAGCAGTACTTC
.	.	TRBV4-1	TRBJ2-7	CASSQGQIYEQYF	TGCGCCAGCAGCCAAGGACAAATCTACGAGCAGTACTTC